Shown below are 14 T cell receptor beta chains from a single sample sequenced in a study of patients and donors after allogeneic stem cell transplantation. TCRdb called the RT-PCR reads again in MiXCR, with one record for every CDR3 protein. The data contain some 92,000 distinct CDR3 sequences, approximately 49% of them seen just once; the ten biggest clones take up under 70%. The material sequenced was blood, either unsorted or a sorted T cell fraction (not recorded which). The receptors come from a human donor who was either an allogeneic HSCT recipient or a stem cell or donor lymphocyte infusion donor (not recorded which). It is not recorded whose cells these are; they may come from a transplant donor.

This clonotype was seen just once. At one end the junction does not follow the germline gene, possibly because of a read error. This rearrangement joins TRBV12-3 or TRBV12-4 to TRBJ1-5; no firm D call. CDR3 length: 12 residues. The CDR3 reads CASGLAFQPQHF. CDR3 DNA: TGTGCCAGCGGTTTAGCTTTCCAGCCCCAGCATTTT.

This sequence joins TRBV6-5 and TRBJ1-2; D gene ambiguous. Germline CDR1 reads MNHEY; CDR2 reads SVGAGI. CDR3 size: 11 residues. V lost 2 bases and J 8 bases, leaving 6 bases between the germline ends. The CDR3 loop is CASSYPGGYTF. Here the CDR3 DNA reads TGTGCCAGCAGTTACCCCGGGGGCTACACCTTC.

The chain uses TRBV7-3 and TRBJ1-1; D gene ambiguous. The ends were cut back, 6 bases at V and 1 base at J, with 12 bases in the middle. The V gene's germline CDR1 is SGHTA and CDR2 FQGTGA. This CDR3 has 14 amino acids. CDR3 region: CASSRREGNTEAFF. The DNA of the CDR3 is TGTGCCAGCAGTCGCCGGGAGGGGAACACTGAAGCTTTCTTT.

This clonotype was picked up a small number of times. The V call is TRBV7-9, the J call TRBJ1-5; D possibly corresponds to TRBD1 (6 bases). V lost 6 bases to trimming and J lost 7 bases, with 10 bases between them. CDR3 size: 12 residues. Germline V gene sequence: CDR1 SEHNR, CDR2 FQNEAQ (reference sequence). In nucleotides, the CDR3 is TGTGCCAGCAGTCAGGGGTTCCAGCCCCAGCATTTT. Amino acids: CASSQGFQPQHF.

CDR3 in amino acids: CASRDRDMNTEAFF. The CDR3 DNA reads TGTGCCAGCAGGGACAGGGACATGAACACTGAAGCTTTCTTT. The chain recombines TRBV6-6 with TRBJ1-1; TRBD1 matches 8 bases. J was trimmed by 0 bases and V by 6 bases; bases with no gene match: 3. CDR3 length: 14 residues. Germline CDR1 and CDR2: MNHNY and SVGAGI (reference sequence).

Only a few counts were recorded for this clonotype. The chain joins TRBV7-9 to TRBJ1-6; D perhaps matches TRBD1 (6 bases). CDR1 is SEHNR and CDR2 is FQNEAQ in the germline V gene (reference sequence). With 3 bases removed from V and 6 bases from J, the gap between germline ends came to 12 bases. The CDR3 has 15 amino acids. The CDR3 bases are TGTGCCAGCAGCTTCAACGACAGGAGTAATTCACCCCTCCACTTT. This translates into CASSFNDRSNSPLHF.

The chain recombines TRBV5-5 with TRBJ1-5, with D uncertain. This CDR3 has 14 amino acids. The ends were cut back, 0 bases at V and 6 bases at J, with 10 bases in the middle. The germline V gene encodes CDR1 SGHKS and CDR2 YYEKEE (reference sequence). As DNA, the CDR3 is TGTGCCAGCAGCTTGGAGAGTCAAATTCAGCCCCAGCATTTT. As protein: CASSLESQIQPQHF.

This clonotype was seen only a few times. The chain has TRBV12-3 or TRBV12-4 and TRBJ1-2; D gene ambiguous. Trimming took 1 base from V and 4 from J, leaving 7 bases between them. There are 13 residues in the CDR3. The CDR3 spells CASSLDGLYGYTF. The CDR3 DNA sequence: TGTGCCAGCAGTTTAGACGGACTCTATGGCTACACCTTC.

The rearrangement links TRBV28 to TRBJ1-5, with D perhaps TRBD1 (6 bases). The CDR3 is made up of 16 amino acids. The germline V gene has CDR1 MDHEN and CDR2 SYDVKM. V was clipped by 5 bases and J by 2 bases, with 16 bases between them. The CDR3 region is CASSPTAGARNQPQHF. CDR3 coding DNA: TGTGCCAGCAGTCCGACCGCGGGGGCGCGCAATCAGCCCCAGCATTTT.

This clonotype has more than one count but fewer than ten. V is TRBV3-1 and J is TRBJ1-1; no reliable D call. Trimming pared 0 bases from V and 5 bases from J, leaving 10 bases between. The length of the CDR3 is 14 residues. The germline V gene has CDR1 LGHDT and CDR2 YNNKEL (reference sequence). The CDR3 DNA reads as TGTGCCAGCAGCCAAGATGTGGTGATTACTGAAGCTTTCTTT. Protein: CASSQDVVITEAFF.

This chain connects TRBV6-1 to TRBJ2-7, with 15 bases fitting TRBD2. The J segment lost 4 bases and the V segment lost 7 bases, leaving 5 bases of the junction unmatched. This CDR3 region has 15 residues. The V gene's germline CDR1 is MNHNS and CDR2 SASEGT. As DNA, the CDR3 is TGTGCCAGCAACCCCGGGACTAGCGGGAGGTACGAGCAGTACTTC. It translates to CASNPGTSGRYEQYF.

The gene calls are TRBV15 and TRBJ1-2; D is unresolved. V was pared by 2 bases and J by 4 bases, with 11 bases between. This CDR3 has 14 amino acids. CDR1 and CDR2 from the germline V gene are LNHNV and YYDKDF (reference sequence). The CDR3 here is CATSRKGLLYGYTF. In DNA, the CDR3 is TGTGCCACCAGCAGAAAGGGTTTACTCTATGGCTACACCTTC.

The chain joins TRBV12-3 or TRBV12-4 to TRBJ1-4, with D unclear. The V end lost 8 bases, the J end lost 0 bases, and 7 bases lay between the germline ends. This CDR3 has 13 residues. The CDR3 reads CASAWATNEKLFF. CDR3 in DNA: TGTGCCAGCGCCTGGGCAACTAATGAAAAACTGTTTTTT.

This clonotype was seen just once. This chain uses TRBV13 with TRBJ2-1; D ambiguous. CDR3 size: 14 residues. Germline CDR1 reads PRHDT; CDR2 reads FYEKMQ (reference sequence). With 2 bases removed from V and 8 bases from J, the gap between germline ends came to 13 bases. The CDR3 loop is CASSLPRIHDEQFF. CDR3 bases: TGTGCCAGCAGCTTACCAAGAATCCACGATGAGCAGTTCTTC.